This TCR beta chain was obtained from a study of blood T cell repertoires in COVID-19 (dated by TCRdb to about 2020). Turning to the overall study: Samples from collaborators originated in the United States, Italy and Spain and spanned both the acute and convalescent phases of COVID-19. The prospective study material was composed of cDNA or gDNA derived from T cells, B-cell-depleted T cells, or PBMCs. Deeply sampled blood TCRbeta repertoires from subjects exposed to, actively infected with, or recovered from COVID-19 were included in the dataset. The repertoires were released in a freely available public database intended as a resource for research on the immune response to SARS-CoV-2. The samples were drawn from two sources: the first 160 participants of the ongoing ImmuneRACE study, and some 1,300 subjects contributed by 6 global collaborators. Sample metadata almost always included a de-identified subject ID, COVID-19 status, age in years and sex. HLA class I and class II types, where available, came from metadata supplied by the sample provider rather than from assay-based typing. Overall study outcomes, separate from this receptor: The amount of clinical and demographic metadata varied by source and participant and was provided uncurated.

CDR1 and CDR2, per the germline V gene, are SGDLS and YYNGEE. At the junction V is shortened by 0 bases and J by 5 bases, with 12 bases in between. Taken from cysteine to phenylalanine, the CDR3 has 14 residues. The CDR3 DNA has 42 bases and is translated from base 1. Whole blood was collected in K2EDTA tubes by collaborating institutions according to the institutions' own protocols. For TCRbeta analysis, collaborators shipped samples in one of three forms: frozen whole blood, isolated PBMCs, or DNA extracted from either of those sample types. Comments on this clone: There is no known antigen for this receptor. No much larger clone exists at a distance of one base, and base qualities are not known.

The immunoSEQ Assay, a bias-controlled multiplex PCR, was used to amplify TCRbeta CDR3 regions from genomic DNA. The original pipeline was this. The number of nucleated cells in each sample was estimated by amplification of reference gene primers within the assay. To quantify the absolute abundance of each unique TCRbeta CDR3 rearrangement, sequence reads were collapsed and filtered. For each sample, productive Simpson clonality was calculated as the square root of Simpson's diversity index over productive rearrangements. TCRdb took over this immuneACCESS table, retaining in-frame rearrangements with V and J assigned. Such tables are incomplete; in checked studies, under half of the missing clones stem from an unresolved V gene, and the remainder is unexplained. Clonal size and the V and J genes are those of that table, whereas D and trimming came from the DNA. A total of around 100,000 clones appear in this sample, roughly 80% of them only once. The ten biggest clones cover 4% to 5.5% of the sample.

This clonotype was sampled from a man in his sixties with acute or convalescent COVID-19. The sequenced sample consisted of peripheral blood. In this chain, TRBV9 is recombined with TRBJ2-7; the D gene is perhaps TRBD1, from 5 matching bases. The CDR3 in this case is CASSVGQPPDEQYF. At the DNA level, the sequence is TGTGCCAGCAGCGTAGGACAGCCTCCCGACGAGCAGTACTTC.